The clone carrying this T cell receptor (beta chain) has just a few counts. Its target is unknown. One entry per CDR3 protein, called by TCRdb with MiXCR from the reads. The table shows 300,000 to 400,000 distinct CDR3 sequences, with more than 9% occurring only once. The sample belongs to a study of T cell repertoires in cytomegalovirus infection. Across the whole study: Public TCR beta signature analysis indicated the presence of both CMV infection and matching HLA type.

Germline CDR1 DFQATT, CDR2 SNEGSKA (reference sequence). With V trimmed by 0 bases and J by 3 bases, 5 bases remained unmatched. This CDR3 is built from 15 residues. General study points: Clonotype analysis showed dominance of the ex vivo response by HLA-C-restricted CMV-specific TCR beta clonotypes.

V and J are TRBV20-1 and TRBJ2-7; 10 nucleotides align to TRBD2. The sequencing input was PBMCs. The source is a human donor in good health (CMV status not recorded). Some clones in this sample may be carry-over from other donors' samples. The CDR3 here is CSARDSSGSLYEQYF. CDR3 sequence (DNA): TGCAGTGCTAGAGATTCTAGCGGGAGTCTCTACGAGCAGTACTTC.